Shown below are 19 T cell receptor beta chains from a single sample sequenced in a study of long-term antiretroviral therapy in people with HIV. The run of the v3.0 immunoSEQ assay was at survey level. The data were produced by immunoSEQ multiplex PCR, yet TCRdb's version contains in-frame clones alone and is incomplete. The sample holds 25,000 to 35,000 clones; approximately 90% are singletons and the top ten take 3.6%. The specimen was unsorted PBMCs, collected 1.8 years after starting antiretroviral therapy. Receptors originate from a woman in her late teens or twenties with HIV.

The genes are TRBV5-6 and TRBJ2-7; the D is unclear. Trimming shortened V by 1 base and J by 1 base, and 12 bases separated the two germline ends. The CDR3 covers 15 residues. Per the germline V gene, CDR1 is SGHDT and CDR2 is YYEEEE. The CDR3: CASSLRRVRSYEQYF. CDR3 in DNA: TGTGCCAGCAGCTTGCGACGCGTACGTTCCTACGAGCAGTACTTC.

The chain employs TRBV5-1 and TRBJ2-7; D is ambiguous. CDR3 length: 14 residues. CDR1 is SGHRS and CDR2 is YFSETQ in the germline V gene. Trimming stripped 1 base from V and 3 bases from J, with 11 bases between. For the CDR3, the DNA is TGCGCCAGCAGCTTGTTTAGTGAACTCTACGAGCAGTACTTC. Translation gives CASSLFSELYEQYF.

The V gene is TRBV6-5, the J gene TRBJ1-2, with unresolved D. This CDR3 contains 13 residues. Germline CDR1 and CDR2: MNHEY and SVGAGI. Trimming left V 0 bases short and J 7 bases short, with 9 bases between. CDR3 sequence reads: CASSYSGLGGYTF. CDR3 nucleotide sequence: TGTGCCAGCAGTTACTCTGGTTTGGGTGGCTACACCTTC.

The J gene is TRBJ2-1, the V gene TRBV7-9; D may be TRBD2 (5 bases). Germline assignment: CDR1 SEHNR and CDR2 FQNEAQ (reference sequence). CDR3 size: 15 residues. V was clipped by 5 bases and J by 5 bases, with 16 bases between them. The CDR3 DNA sequence: TGTGCCAGCAGCATGGACTCAACGGCTAACAATGAGCAGTTCTTC. Amino acid sequence: CASSMDSTANNEQFF.

The rearrangement uses TRBV4-2 and TRBJ1-2; D call uncertain. CDR3 length equals 13 residues. The ends were cut back, 5 bases at V and 6 bases at J, with 13 bases in the middle. Germline-derived CDR1 and CDR2 are LGHNA and YNFKEQ. The CDR3 reads CASSNGLSDGYTF. The CDR3 nucleotides are TGTGCCAGCAGCAACGGACTTTCCGATGGCTACACCTTC.

The gene calls are TRBV9 and TRBJ1-2, with a possible D match to TRBD1 (5 bases). The CDR3 is 15 residues long. The V gene lost 3 bases and the J gene lost 4 bases, with 16 bases spanning the gap. CDR1 and CDR2 (germline): SGDLS, YYNGEE. The CDR3 is CASSAIQELGYGYTF. CDR3 DNA: TGTGCCAGCAGCGCAATACAGGAATTGGGCTATGGCTACACCTTC.

The chain has TRBV6-5 and TRBJ2-7; 13 nucleotides agree with TRBD2. V was pared by 4 bases and J by 7 bases, with 7 bases of the junction left unmatched. Germline V gives CDR1 MNHEY, CDR2 SVGAGI. The CDR3 is made up of 15 amino acids. CDR3 protein: CASSLGLAGVREQYF. The CDR3 nucleotides are TGTGCCAGCAGTTTAGGACTAGCGGGAGTTCGAGAGCAGTACTTC.

CDR3 region: CASSLSRLNYEQYF. As DNA, the CDR3 is TGTGCCAGCAGTTTAAGCAGGCTTAATTACGAGCAGTACTTC. V usage is TRBV27 and J usage is TRBJ2-7; D remains ambiguous. CDR1 MNHEY and CDR2 SMNVEV come from the germline V gene (reference sequence). Deletions cut 2 bases from V and 4 bases from J, with 12 bases between. The CDR3 has 14 amino acids.

V gene TRBV19 combines with J gene TRBJ2-2, with a possible D match to TRBD1 (5 bases). V lost 5 bases and J lost 6, with 10 bases in between. Looked up from germline, CDR1 is LNHDA and CDR2 is SQIVND (reference sequence). The CDR3 is 13 amino acids. CDR3 residues: CASSLGDPGELFF. CDR3 nucleotides: TGTGCCAGTAGTTTAGGGGATCCCGGGGAGCTGTTTTTT. Drawing the rest from reference TRBV19 and TRBJ2-2, the complete variable domain is DGGITQSPKYLFRKEGQNVTLSCEQNLNHDAMYWYRQDPGQGLRLIYYSQIVNDFQKGDIAEGYSVSREKKESFPLTVTSAQKNPTAFYLCASSLGDPGELFFGEGSRLTVL.

The gene calls are TRBV27 and TRBJ2-1; TRBD2 aligns across 8 bases. Losses at the gene ends were 5 bases for V and 6 bases for J; bases not matched to a gene: 9. CDR1 is MNHEY, CDR2 SMNVEV, per germline (reference sequence). CDR3 length: 15 residues. The CDR3 spells CASSTLAGLPNEQFF. DNA of the CDR3: TGTGCCAGCAGTACTCTAGCGGGCCTCCCCAATGAGCAGTTCTTC.

A few counts support this clone. The rearrangement uses TRBV6-1 and TRBJ1-1; D uncertain. The CDR3 is 12 amino acids. Germline CDR1 and CDR2: MNHNS and SASEGT. V was shortened by 5 bases and J by 1 base, with 5 bases between the two germline ends. Here the CDR3 DNA reads TGTGCCAGCAGTCTCAAGAACACTGAAGCTTTCTTT. Its protein is CASSLKNTEAFF.

This clone was recorded only once. This chain joins TRBV6-5 and TRBJ2-7; D is unclear. Trimming took off 0 bases at V and 0 bases at J, with 9 bases between the two ends. Germline loops: CDR1 MNHEY, CDR2 SVGAGI. This CDR3 is built from 15 residues. CDR3 sequence (DNA): TGTGCCAGCAGTTACTCGTCGCTTAGCTCCTACGAGCAGTACTTC. Residues: CASSYSSLSSYEQYF.

V usage is TRBV28 and J usage is TRBJ2-7; D unclear. V was pared by 6 bases and J by 9 bases, with 24 bases between. Germline V lookup: CDR1 MDHEN, CDR2 SYDVKM. The CDR3 consists of 15 residues. CDR3 nucleotide sequence: TGTGCCAGCAGCTACCTCGAGAGGTACACCGGCGGGCAGTACTTC. It is translated as CASSYLERYTGGQYF.

DNA of the CDR3: TGTGCCCCCCGGACTAGCGGGATCCCCAACGACGAGCAGTACTTC. Amino acids: CAPRTSGIPNDEQYF. The V gene is TRBV30, the J gene TRBJ2-7; 12 bases are shared with TRBD2. This CDR3 region has 15 residues. Per the germline V gene, CDR1 is GTSNPN and CDR2 is SVGIG (reference sequence). The V gene end was trimmed by 8 bases and the J gene end by 5 bases; junction bases not matched to a gene: 13. Filled out from reference TRBV30 and TRBJ2-7, the complete variable domain reads SQTIHQWPATLVQPVGSPLSLECTVEGTSNPNLYWYRQAAGRGLQLLFYSVGIGQISSEVPQNLSASRPQDRQFILSSKKLLLSDSGFYLCAPRTSGIPNDEQYFGPGTRLTVT.

V usage is TRBV11-2 and J usage is TRBJ2-7; 9 nucleotides align to TRBD1. After removal of 3 bases from V and 5 bases from J, the junction contained 8 bases not matched to a gene. Germline assignment: CDR1 SGHAT and CDR2 FQNNGV. The CDR3 extends over 15 amino acids. CDR3 region: CASSFTGTGFDEQYF. Here the CDR3 DNA reads TGTGCCAGCAGCTTCACCGGGACAGGGTTCGACGAGCAGTACTTC. The full variable domain, in which reference TRBV11-2 and TRBJ2-7 provide the parts outside the CDR3, is EAGVAQSPRYKIIEKRQSVAFWCNPISGHATLYWYQQILGQGPKLLIQFQNNGVVDDSQLPKDRFSAERLKGVDSTLKIQPAKLEDSAVYLCASSFTGTGFDEQYFGPGTRLTVT.

The rearrangement uses TRBV19 and TRBJ1-2; TRBD1 matches 8 bases. Unmatched junction bases numbered 10, after V lost 4 bases and J lost 3 bases. This CDR3 has 16 amino acids. Germline lookup yields CDR1 LNHDA and CDR2 SQIVND (reference sequence). CDR3 in amino acids: CASSRDRRADYYGYTF. The CDR3 nucleotides are TGTGCCAGTAGTAGGGACAGGCGAGCAGACTACTATGGCTACACCTTC.

The V gene is TRBV2, the J gene TRBJ1-5; the D gene is possibly TRBD1 (5 bases). The CDR3 totals 14 residues. Germline V gene data show CDR1 as SNHLY and CDR2 as FYNNEI. The V end lost 9 bases, the J end lost 1 base, and 13 bases lay between the germline ends. Written as DNA, the CDR3 is TGTGCCAGTAACCGGGACGGGAGCAATCAGCCCCAGCATTTT. Protein sequence: CASNRDGSNQPQHF.

V gene TRBV7-3 combines with J gene TRBJ2-3; D not resolved. The germline V gene encodes CDR1 SGHTA and CDR2 FQGTGA. The length of the CDR3 is 13 residues. The V end lost 4 bases, the J end lost 4 bases, and 9 bases lay between the germline ends. The DNA for the CDR3 is TGTGCCAGCAGCTCCCAAACTTCAGATACGCAGTATTTT. Its translation: CASSSQTSDTQYF.

This clone showed up just once. The chain recombines TRBV7-3 with TRBJ1-1, with D unclear. The V and J ends lost 2 bases and 9 bases respectively, with 13 bases between them. This CDR3 contains 13 residues. The germline V gene has CDR1 SGHTA and CDR2 FQGTGA. CDR3 amino acids: CASSLAVGQQAFF. In DNA, the CDR3 is TGTGCCAGCAGCTTAGCAGTAGGGCAGCAAGCTTTCTTT.